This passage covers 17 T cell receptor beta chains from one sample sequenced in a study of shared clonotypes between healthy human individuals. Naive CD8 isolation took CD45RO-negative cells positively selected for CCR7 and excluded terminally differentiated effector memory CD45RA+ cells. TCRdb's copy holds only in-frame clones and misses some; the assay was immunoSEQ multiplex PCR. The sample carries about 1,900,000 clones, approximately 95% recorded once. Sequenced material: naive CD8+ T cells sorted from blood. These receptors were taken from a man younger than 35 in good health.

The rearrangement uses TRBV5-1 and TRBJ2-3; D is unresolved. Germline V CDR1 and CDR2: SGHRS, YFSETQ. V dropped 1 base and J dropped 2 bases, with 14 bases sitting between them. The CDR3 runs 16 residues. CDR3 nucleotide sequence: TGCGCCAGCAGCTTGTATCAGGCGACGACCACAGATACGCAGTATTTT. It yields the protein CASSLYQATTTDTQYF.

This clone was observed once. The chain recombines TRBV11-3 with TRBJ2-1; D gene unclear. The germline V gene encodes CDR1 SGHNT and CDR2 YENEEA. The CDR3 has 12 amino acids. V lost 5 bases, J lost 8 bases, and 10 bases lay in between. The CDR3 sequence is CASSHQGHEQFF. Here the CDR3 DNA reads TGTGCCAGCAGCCACCAAGGCCATGAGCAGTTCTTC. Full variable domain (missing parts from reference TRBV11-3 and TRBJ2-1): EAGVVQSPRYKIIEKKQPVAFWCNPISGHNTLYWYLQNLGQGPELLIRYENEEAVDDSQLPKDRFSAERLKGVDSTLKIQPAELGDSAVYLCASSHQGHEQFFGPGTRLTVL.

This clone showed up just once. CDR3 loop: CAWSGWDSENIQYF. The DNA of the CDR3 is TGTGCCTGGAGTGGATGGGACAGCGAAAACATTCAGTACTTC. The chain uses TRBV30 and TRBJ2-4, with 7 bases fitting TRBD1. The CDR3 extends over 14 amino acids. V was clipped by 1 base and J by 5 bases; unmatched bases: 5. Germline CDR1 is GTSNPN and CDR2 is SVGIG (reference sequence). Based on the CDR3 plus reference TRBV30 and TRBJ2-4, the full variable domain is SQTIHQWPATLVQPVGSPLSLECTVEGTSNPNLYWYRQAAGRGLQLLFYSVGIGQISSEVPQNLSASRPQDRQFILSSKKLLLSDSGFYLCAWSGWDSENIQYFGAGTRLSVL.

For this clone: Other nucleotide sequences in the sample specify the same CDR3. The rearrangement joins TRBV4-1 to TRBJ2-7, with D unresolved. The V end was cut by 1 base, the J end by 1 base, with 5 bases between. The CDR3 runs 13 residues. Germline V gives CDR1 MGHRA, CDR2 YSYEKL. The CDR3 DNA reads TGCGCCAGCAGCCAAGGGGGTTCCTACGAGCAGTACTTC. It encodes CASSQGGSYEQYF.

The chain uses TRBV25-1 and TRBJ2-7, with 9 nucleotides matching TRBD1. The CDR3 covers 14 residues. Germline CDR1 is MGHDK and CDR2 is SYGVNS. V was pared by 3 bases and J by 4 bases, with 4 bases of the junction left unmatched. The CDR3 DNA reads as TGTGCCAGCAGTGACCGGGACAGGGAGTACGAGCAGTACTTC. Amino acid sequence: CASSDRDREYEQYF.

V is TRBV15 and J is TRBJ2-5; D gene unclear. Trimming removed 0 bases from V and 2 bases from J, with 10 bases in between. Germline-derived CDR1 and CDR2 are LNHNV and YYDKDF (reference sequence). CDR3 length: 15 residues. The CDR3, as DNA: TGTGCCACCAGCAGAGATAATGGGCAACAAGAGACCCAGTACTTC. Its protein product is CATSRDNGQQETQYF.

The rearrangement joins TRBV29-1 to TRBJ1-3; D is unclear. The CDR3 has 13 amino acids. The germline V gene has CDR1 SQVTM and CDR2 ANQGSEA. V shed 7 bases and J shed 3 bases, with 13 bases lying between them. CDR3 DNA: TGCAGCGCCTTGGCTGGGCTTGGAAACACCATATATTTT. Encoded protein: CSALAGLGNTIYF.

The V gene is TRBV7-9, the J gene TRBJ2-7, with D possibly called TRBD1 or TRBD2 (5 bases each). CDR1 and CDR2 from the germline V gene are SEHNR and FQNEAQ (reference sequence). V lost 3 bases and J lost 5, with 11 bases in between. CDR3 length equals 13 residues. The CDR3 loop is CASSFGDDHEQYF. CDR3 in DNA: TGTGCCAGCAGCTTCGGGGACGATCACGAGCAGTACTTC.

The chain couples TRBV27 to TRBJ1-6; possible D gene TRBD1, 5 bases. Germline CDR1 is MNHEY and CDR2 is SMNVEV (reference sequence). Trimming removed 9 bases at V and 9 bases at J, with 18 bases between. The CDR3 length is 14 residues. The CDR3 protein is CASWGPGEGSPLHF. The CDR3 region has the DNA TGTGCCAGTTGGGGACCAGGAGAAGGTTCACCCCTCCACTTT.

The CDR3 loop is CASSITGANTEAFF. The CDR3 DNA sequence: TGTGCCAGTAGTATTACAGGAGCGAACACTGAAGCTTTCTTT. V is TRBV19 and J is TRBJ1-1, with D possibly being TRBD1 (5 bases). Trimming shortened V by 3 bases and J by 1 base, and 9 bases separated the two germline ends. This CDR3 region has 14 residues. The germline V gene encodes CDR1 LNHDA and CDR2 SQIVND (reference sequence).

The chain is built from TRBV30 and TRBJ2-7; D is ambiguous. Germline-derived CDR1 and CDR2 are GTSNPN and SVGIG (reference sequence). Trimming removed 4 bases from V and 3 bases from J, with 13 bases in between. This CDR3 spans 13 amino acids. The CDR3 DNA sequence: TGTGCCTGGACTGGACCCGGCAACTACGAGCAGTACTTC. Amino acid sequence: CAWTGPGNYEQYF.

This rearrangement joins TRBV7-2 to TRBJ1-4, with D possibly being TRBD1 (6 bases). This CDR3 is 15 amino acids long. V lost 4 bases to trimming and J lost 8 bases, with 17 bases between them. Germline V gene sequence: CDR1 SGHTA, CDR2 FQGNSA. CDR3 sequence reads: CASSSTGSRGEKLFF. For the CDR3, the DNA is TGTGCCAGCAGCTCCACAGGGTCCCGGGGAGAAAAACTGTTTTTT.

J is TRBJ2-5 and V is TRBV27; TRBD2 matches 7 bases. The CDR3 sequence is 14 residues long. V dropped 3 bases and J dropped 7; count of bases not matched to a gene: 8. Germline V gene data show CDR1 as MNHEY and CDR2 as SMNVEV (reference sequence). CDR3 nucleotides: TGTGCCAGCAGTTTTGGAAGCGGGGACTGGACCCAGTACTTC. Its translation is CASSFGSGDWTQYF.

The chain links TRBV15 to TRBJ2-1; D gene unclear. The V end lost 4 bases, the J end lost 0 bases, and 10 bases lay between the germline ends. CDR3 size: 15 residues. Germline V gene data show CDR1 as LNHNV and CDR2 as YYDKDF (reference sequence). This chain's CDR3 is CATSTSGDSYNEQFF. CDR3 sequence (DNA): TGTGCCACCAGCACGTCAGGAGACTCCTACAATGAGCAGTTCTTC.

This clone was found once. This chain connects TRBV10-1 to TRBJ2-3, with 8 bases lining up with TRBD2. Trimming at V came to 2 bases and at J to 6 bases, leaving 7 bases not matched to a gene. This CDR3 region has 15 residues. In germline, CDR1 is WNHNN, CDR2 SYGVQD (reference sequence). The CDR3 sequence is CASSETPGGPDTQYF. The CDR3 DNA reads TGCGCCAGCAGTGAGACCCCGGGGGGGCCGGATACGCAGTATTTT.

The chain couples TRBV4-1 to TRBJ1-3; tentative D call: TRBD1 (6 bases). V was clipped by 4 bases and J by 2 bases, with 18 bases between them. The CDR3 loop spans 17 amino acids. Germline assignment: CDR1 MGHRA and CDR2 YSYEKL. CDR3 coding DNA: TGCGCCAGCAGCCCCTCCCCGGGGGCCGTCGCTGGAAACACCATATATTTT. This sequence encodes CASSPSPGAVAGNTIYF.

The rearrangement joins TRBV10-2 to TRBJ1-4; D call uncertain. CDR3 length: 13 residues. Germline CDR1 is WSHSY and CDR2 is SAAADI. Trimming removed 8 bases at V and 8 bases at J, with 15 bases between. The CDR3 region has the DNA TGCGCCAGCGTTCCAGACTTTGGGGAAAAACTGTTTTTT. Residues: CASVPDFGEKLFF.